A selection of T cell receptor beta chains follows, all from one sample in a study of control samples from healthy donors and cancer patients. Generated by immunoSEQ multiplex PCR, the TCRdb table keeps only in-frame clones and is missing some. The sample includes about 150,000 clones, 80% to 95% of them seen just once. Sequencing used blood. The source of these receptors is a woman in her thirties in good health. Each CDR3 is given with its conserved first and last residue. D genes are given only for firm matches. Only part of the rows carry a size: once, few, many, or a class if the clone is expanded.

size: once; D: TRBD1; J: TRBJ1-6; V: TRBV19; CDR3: CASSRGQGNSPLHF; DNA: TGTGCCAGTAGTCGAGGACAGGGGAATTCACCCCTCCACTTT
size: few; D: .; J: TRBJ2-7; V: TRBV5-1; CDR3: CASSLKAVRELDYEQYF; DNA: TGCGCCAGCAGCTTGAAAGCGGTACGGGAGTTGGACTACGAGCAGTACTTC
size: .; D: TRBD2; J: TRBJ2-7; V: TRBV4-1; CDR3: CASSQSRGTSDSYEQYF; DNA: TGCGCCAGCAGCCAGTCCAGGGGGACTAGCGATTCCTACGAGCAGTACTTC
size: .; D: TRBD2; J: TRBJ2-3; V: TRBV24-1; CDR3: CATSDRGSSGEADTQYF; DNA: TGTGCCACCAGTGATCGGGGATCAAGCGGGGAGGCAGATACGCAGTATTTT
size: .; D: .; J: TRBJ1-5; V: TRBV2; CDR3: CASRDYSNQPQHF; DNA: TGTGCCAGCCGGGACTATAGCAATCAGCCCCAGCATTTT
size: .; D: TRBD2; J: TRBJ2-5; V: TRBV6-2/TRBV6-3; CDR3: CASSSAGTSGQETQYF; DNA: TGTGCCAGCAGTTCTGCCGGGACTAGCGGGCAAGAGACCCAGTACTTC
size: .; D: TRBD1; J: TRBJ2-7; V: TRBV7-9; CDR3: CASSPRDRGYEQYF; DNA: TGTGCCAGCAGTCCCCGGGACAGGGGGTACGAGCAGTACTTC
size: .; D: .; J: TRBJ1-1; V: TRBV28; CDR3: CASSLTRVGAFF; DNA: TGTGCCAGCAGTTTAACCCGGGTTGGAGCTTTCTTT
size: .; D: .; J: TRBJ2-3; V: TRBV2; CDR3: CASSSPGDRGDTQYF; DNA: TGTGCCAGCAGCTCCCCCGGGGACCGTGGAGATACGCAGTATTTT
size: .; D: TRBD1; J: TRBJ1-2; V: TRBV18; CDR3: CASSLDRDYGYTF; DNA: TGTGCCAGCTCACTAGACAGGGACTATGGCTACACCTTC
size: once; D: .; J: TRBJ2-2; V: TRBV27; CDR3: CASKGGAGANTGELFF; DNA: TGTGCCAGCAAGGGGGGGGCGGGGGCGAACACCGGGGAGCTGTTTTTT
size: once; D: TRBD1; J: TRBJ2-2; V: TRBV28; CDR3: CASSVDRGVTGELFF; DNA: TGTGCCAGCAGTGTGGACAGGGGAGTCACCGGGGAGCTGTTTTTT
size: .; D: .; J: TRBJ2-7; V: TRBV6-2/TRBV6-3; CDR3: CASSYSSRLLPYEQYF; DNA: TGTGCCAGCAGTTACTCCTCAAGGCTCCTACCCTACGAGCAGTACTTC
size: .; D: .; J: TRBJ2-1; V: TRBV21-1; CDR3: CATVAIGLNLLGAGLAGYNEQFF; DNA: TGTGCCACCGTCGCCATCGGCTTAAACCTTCTGGGGGCGGGACTAGCGGGTTACAATGAGCAGTTCTTC
size: .; D: TRBD2; J: TRBJ2-1; V: TRBV28; CDR3: CASSSLSGRAYNEQFF; DNA: TGTGCCAGCAGTTCCCTTAGCGGGAGGGCCTACAATGAGCAGTTCTTC
size: .; D: .; J: TRBJ2-4; V: TRBV30; CDR3: CAWSVWQAKNIQYF; DNA: TGTGCCTGGAGTGTTTGGCAAGCCAAAAACATTCAGTACTTC
size: .; D: .; J: TRBJ1-5; V: TRBV19; CDR3: CASSMGGNGNQPQHF; DNA: TGTGCCAGTAGTATGGGGGGGAACGGCAATCAGCCCCAGCATTTT
size: .; D: .; J: TRBJ1-5; V: TRBV6-1; CDR3: CASSDHVAGGNQPQHF; DNA: TGTGCCAGCAGTGACCATGTTGCAGGAGGCAATCAGCCCCAGCATTTT
size: .; D: TRBD1; J: TRBJ1-2; V: TRBV5-1; CDR3: CASSVGQDYGYTF; DNA: TGCGCCAGCAGCGTGGGACAGGACTATGGCTACACCTTC
size: .; D: TRBD1; J: TRBJ1-1; V: TRBV2; CDR3: CASRNRDRALMNTEAFF; DNA: TGTGCCAGCAGGAACCGGGACAGGGCACTCATGAACACTGAAGCTTTCTTT
size: .; D: .; J: TRBJ1-2; V: TRBV28; CDR3: CASVEGGIFNYGYTF; DNA: TGTGCCAGCGTCGAGGGGGGGATATTTAACTATGGCTACACCTTC
size: .; D: TRBD1; J: TRBJ2-1; V: TRBV4-1; CDR3: CASEPDRGYNEQFF; DNA: TGCGCCAGCGAACCGGACAGGGGCTACAATGAGCAGTTCTTC
size: once; D: .; J: TRBJ1-1; V: TRBV12-3/TRBV12-4; CDR3: CASSFGGNTEAFF; DNA: TGTGCCAGCAGTTTTGGGGGAAACACTGAAGCTTTCTTT
size: .; D: TRBD1; J: TRBJ1-2; V: TRBV2; CDR3: CASSERTGSDGYTF; DNA: TGTGCCAGCAGTGAAAGGACAGGGAGTGATGGCTACACCTTC
size: .; D: .; J: TRBJ1-1; V: TRBV7-9; CDR3: CASSLDYRGDTEAFF; DNA: TGTGCCAGCAGCTTAGACTACCGAGGTGACACTGAAGCTTTCTTT
size: .; D: .; J: TRBJ2-3; V: TRBV11-1; CDR3: CASSLTPTSSTDTQYF; DNA: TGTGCCAGCAGCCTGACCCCTACCTCTAGCACAGATACGCAGTATTTT
size: .; D: .; J: TRBJ2-5; V: TRBV20-1; CDR3: CSAGGETQYF; DNA: TGCAGTGCAGGGGGAGAGACCCAGTACTTC
size: once; D: TRBD2; J: TRBJ2-7; V: TRBV7-2; CDR3: CASSLALAGGEQYF; DNA: TGTGCCAGCAGCTTAGCGCTAGCGGGGGGAGAGCAGTACTTC
size: .; D: .; J: TRBJ2-1; V: TRBV4-1; CDR3: CASSREGRGFSYNEQFF; DNA: TGCGCCAGCAGCCGGGAGGGGAGGGGGTTCTCCTACAATGAGCAGTTCTTC
size: .; D: TRBD1; J: TRBJ1-5; V: TRBV29-1; CDR3: CSVASGTAEGPQHF; DNA: TGCAGCGTGGCTTCTGGGACAGCCGAGGGGCCCCAGCATTTT
size: once; D: .; J: TRBJ1-3; V: TRBV12-3/TRBV12-4; CDR3: CASSPGGNTIYF; DNA: TGTGCCAGCAGTCCGGGAGGAAACACCATATATTTT
size: .; D: TRBD2; J: TRBJ2-4; V: TRBV11-3; CDR3: CASSLDLGTSGSSLAKNIQYF; DNA: TGTGCCAGCAGCTTAGATTTGGGGACTAGCGGGAGTTCCCTAGCCAAAAACATTCAGTACTTC
size: .; D: TRBD1; J: TRBJ1-6; V: TRBV28; CDR3: CASRHGTGRGNSPLHF; DNA: TGTGCCAGCAGACACGGGACAGGGAGGGGTAATTCACCCCTCCACTTT
size: .; D: .; J: TRBJ2-7; V: TRBV4-2; CDR3: CASSQDGSSYEQYF; DNA: TGTGCCAGCAGCCAAGATGGTAGCTCCTACGAGCAGTACTTC
size: .; D: TRBD2; J: TRBJ2-1; V: TRBV10-3; CDR3: CAISAGLAGGSYNEQFF; DNA: TGTGCCATCAGTGCGGGACTAGCGGGAGGTTCCTACAATGAGCAGTTCTTC
size: .; D: .; J: TRBJ2-4; V: TRBV5-6; CDR3: CASSWFRVSLAKNIQYF; DNA: TGTGCCAGCAGCTGGTTCCGGGTCTCACTAGCCAAAAACATTCAGTACTTC
size: once; D: .; J: TRBJ1-4; V: TRBV21-1; CDR3: CASSKVIRKDRGEKLFF; DNA: TGTGCCAGCAGCAAAGTTATAAGAAAGGACAGGGGCGAAAAACTGTTTTTT
size: once; D: .; J: TRBJ2-1; V: TRBV14; CDR3: CASSLLNEQFF; DNA: TGTGCCAGCAGCCTTCTAAATGAGCAGTTCTTC
size: few; D: .; J: TRBJ2-7; V: TRBV7-9; CDR3: CASSTPGEGGYEQYF; DNA: TGTGCCAGCAGCACCCCCGGTGAGGGCGGCTACGAGCAGTACTTC
size: .; D: .; J: TRBJ1-2; V: TRBV2; CDR3: CASSEAGWGDGYTF; DNA: TGTGCCAGCAGTGAAGCGGGTTGGGGAGATGGCTACACCTTC
size: .; D: TRBD1; J: TRBJ2-7; V: TRBV6-4; CDR3: CASSEFPGQASYEQYF; DNA: TGTGCCAGCAGTGAATTCCCGGGACAGGCGTCCTACGAGCAGTACTTC
size: .; D: .; J: TRBJ1-1; V: TRBV12-3/TRBV12-4; CDR3: CASSSPAGAAFF; DNA: TGTGCCAGCAGTTCCCCGGCGGGCGCAGCTTTCTTT
size: .; D: TRBD1; J: TRBJ2-5; V: TRBV18; CDR3: CASSPPAGGAYQETQYF; DNA: TGTGCCAGCTCACCACCAGCAGGGGGCGCATACCAAGAGACCCAGTACTTC
size: .; D: TRBD2; J: TRBJ2-7; V: TRBV19; CDR3: CASSKAGGPRNEQYF; DNA: TGTGCCAGTAGTAAGGCGGGAGGGCCGAGGAACGAGCAGTACTTC
size: .; D: TRBD1; J: TRBJ2-7; V: TRBV19; CDR3: CASSKQGPFEQYF; DNA: TGTGCCAGTAGTAAACAGGGGCCTTTCGAGCAGTACTTC
size: .; D: TRBD2; J: TRBJ2-7; V: TRBV7-2; CDR3: CASSPESGRGYEQYF; DNA: TGTGCCAGCAGCCCCGAGAGCGGGAGGGGCTACGAGCAGTACTTC
size: .; D: .; J: TRBJ2-3; V: TRBV6-5; CDR3: CASSLRPGSTDTQYF; DNA: TGTGCCAGCAGCCTCCGGCCGGGTAGCACAGATACGCAGTATTTT
size: .; D: .; J: TRBJ1-3; V: TRBV5-4; CDR3: CASSLRRSSGNTIYF; DNA: TGTGCCAGCAGCTTGAGACGGAGCTCTGGAAACACCATATATTTT
size: .; D: TRBD1; J: TRBJ1-1; V: TRBV6-2/TRBV6-3; CDR3: CASSYSITQGDGTEAFF; DNA: TGTGCCAGCAGTTACTCGATAACTCAGGGGGATGGCACTGAAGCTTTCTTT
size: .; D: .; J: TRBJ2-2; V: TRBV9; CDR3: CASSVVAGVNTGELFF; DNA: TGTGCCAGCAGCGTAGTTGCAGGGGTGAACACCGGGGAGCTGTTTTTT
size: .; D: .; J: TRBJ1-5; V: TRBV3-1/TRBV3-2; CDR3: CASSQDLTDNQPQHF; DNA: TGTGCCAGCAGCCAAGATCTTACTGACAATCAGCCCCAGCATTTT
size: .; D: TRBD2; J: TRBJ2-3; V: TRBV3-1/TRBV3-2; CDR3: CASSQDYGGAGVSDTQYF; DNA: TGTGCCAGCAGCCAAGATTACGGGGGAGCGGGAGTTTCAGATACGCAGTATTTT
size: .; D: TRBD1; J: TRBJ2-1; V: TRBV7-9; CDR3: CASSLGPGQGFYEQFF; DNA: TGTGCCAGCAGCTTAGGACCGGGACAGGGTTTCTATGAGCAGTTCTTC
size: .; D: TRBD1; J: TRBJ1-1; V: TRBV19; CDR3: CASSTGTGRAEAFF; DNA: TGTGCCAGTAGTACAGGGACAGGGCGGGCTGAAGCTTTCTTT
size: once; D: .; J: TRBJ1-1; V: TRBV19; CDR3: CASTRRDGVMNTEAFF; DNA: TGTGCCAGTACTCGAAGGGATGGGGTCATGAACACTGAAGCTTTCTTT
size: once; D: .; J: TRBJ2-7; V: TRBV10-2; CDR3: CASSESRHEQYF; DNA: TGCGCCAGCAGTGAGTCGCGGCACGAGCAGTACTTC
size: few; D: TRBD1; J: TRBJ1-2; V: TRBV5-1; CDR3: CASSPTPTGHLANYGYTF; DNA: TGCGCCAGCAGCCCGACCCCGACAGGGCACTTAGCTAACTATGGCTACACCTTC
size: .; D: TRBD2; J: TRBJ2-5; V: TRBV7-2; CDR3: CASSLLIAGVETQYF; DNA: TGTGCCAGCAGCTTGCTTATAGCGGGAGTAGAGACCCAGTACTTC
size: few; D: .; J: TRBJ2-1; V: TRBV6-1; CDR3: CASSEGVTSAHNEQFF; DNA: TGTGCCAGCAGTGAAGGGGTCACTTCGGCCCACAATGAGCAGTTCTTC
size: .; D: .; J: TRBJ2-7; V: TRBV7-2; CDR3: CASSQRDTAYEQYF; DNA: TGTGCCAGCAGCCAAAGGGACACAGCCTACGAGCAGTACTTC